Described below is a single TCR beta chain sequence and its context. The data derive from a study of blood T cell repertoires in COVID-19. On the study more broadly: Acute and convalescent COVID-19 samples came from the United States, Italy and Spain. PBMCs, B-cell-depleted T cells, or T cells were the source of the cDNA or gDNA that made up the material.

As handled by the study authors: For nucleated cells, counts were estimated from reference gene primer amplification. The protocol was immunoSEQ multiplex PCR, while the TCRdb copy is restricted to in-frame clones and leaves out a portion. V and J calls and clone size are those listed in that table; D and trimming were worked out from the DNA. Of 200,000 to 250,000 clones in the sample, approximately 90% were seen once. The receptor comes from a man between 18 and 29 years old with active or convalescent COVID-19. Sequenced input: peripheral blood.

The CDR3 reads CASSLATASEAFF. The DNA for the CDR3 is TGTGCCAGCAGCTTAGCGACAGCGAGTGAAGCTTTCTTT. The chain combines TRBV7-2 with TRBJ1-1; D is perhaps TRBD1 (5 bases). Trimming cost V 0 bases and J 7 bases, with 9 bases left between them. This CDR3 spans 13 amino acids. Per germline, CDR1 SGHTA and CDR2 FQGNSA.